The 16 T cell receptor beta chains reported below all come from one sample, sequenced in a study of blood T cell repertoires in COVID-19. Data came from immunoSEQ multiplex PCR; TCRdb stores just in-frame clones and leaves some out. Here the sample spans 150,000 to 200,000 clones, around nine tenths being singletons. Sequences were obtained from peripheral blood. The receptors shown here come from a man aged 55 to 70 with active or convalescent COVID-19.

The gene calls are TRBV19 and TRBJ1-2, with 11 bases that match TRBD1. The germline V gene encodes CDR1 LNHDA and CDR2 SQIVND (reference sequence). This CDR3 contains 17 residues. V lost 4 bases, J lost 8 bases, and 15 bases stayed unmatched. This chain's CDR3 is CASSTTDRGHGLDGYTF. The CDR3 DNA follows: TGTGCCAGTAGTACCACGGACAGGGGGCATGGTCTAGACGGCTACACCTTC.

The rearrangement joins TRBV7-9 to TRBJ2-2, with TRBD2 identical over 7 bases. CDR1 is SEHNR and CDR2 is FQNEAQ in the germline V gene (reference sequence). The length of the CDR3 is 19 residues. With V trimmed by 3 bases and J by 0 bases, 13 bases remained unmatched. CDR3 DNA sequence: TGTGCCAGCAGCTTTCCAGCGGGGAACTTCCTCACGAACACCGGGGAGCTGTTTTTT. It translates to CASSFPAGNFLTNTGELFF.

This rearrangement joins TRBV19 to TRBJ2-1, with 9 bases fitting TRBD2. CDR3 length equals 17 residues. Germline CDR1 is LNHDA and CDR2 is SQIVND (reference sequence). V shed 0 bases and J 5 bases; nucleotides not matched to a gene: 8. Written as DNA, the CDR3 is TGTGCCAGTAGTATAGATCTCGGTCTAGCGGGACACAATGAGCAGTTCTTC. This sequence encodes CASSIDLGLAGHNEQFF.

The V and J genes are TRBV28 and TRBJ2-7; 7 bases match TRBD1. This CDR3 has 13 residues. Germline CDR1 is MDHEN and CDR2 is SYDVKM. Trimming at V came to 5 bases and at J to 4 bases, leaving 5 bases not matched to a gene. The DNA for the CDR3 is TGTGCCAGCAGTACAGGGGCAGGATACGAGCAGTACTTC. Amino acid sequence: CASSTGAGYEQYF.

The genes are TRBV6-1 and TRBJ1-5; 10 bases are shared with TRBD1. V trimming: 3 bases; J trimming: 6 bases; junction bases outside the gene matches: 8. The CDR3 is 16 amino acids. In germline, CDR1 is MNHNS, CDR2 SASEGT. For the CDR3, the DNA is TGTGCCAGCAGTGAGGACAGGGGGATTTTTAGTCAGCCCCAGCATTTT. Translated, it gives CASSEDRGIFSQPQHF.

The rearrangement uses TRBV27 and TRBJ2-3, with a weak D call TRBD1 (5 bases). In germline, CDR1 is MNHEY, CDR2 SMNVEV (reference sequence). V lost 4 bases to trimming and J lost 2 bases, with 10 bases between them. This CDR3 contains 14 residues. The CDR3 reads CASSSAGITDTQYF. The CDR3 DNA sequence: TGTGCCAGCAGTTCGGCAGGGATCACAGATACGCAGTATTTT.

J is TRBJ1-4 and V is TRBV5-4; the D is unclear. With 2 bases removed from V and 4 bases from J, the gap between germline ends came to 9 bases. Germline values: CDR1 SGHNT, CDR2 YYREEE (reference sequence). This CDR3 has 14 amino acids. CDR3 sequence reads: CASSFGQVNEKLFF. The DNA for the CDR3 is TGTGCCAGCAGCTTTGGGCAGGTTAATGAAAAACTGTTTTTT.

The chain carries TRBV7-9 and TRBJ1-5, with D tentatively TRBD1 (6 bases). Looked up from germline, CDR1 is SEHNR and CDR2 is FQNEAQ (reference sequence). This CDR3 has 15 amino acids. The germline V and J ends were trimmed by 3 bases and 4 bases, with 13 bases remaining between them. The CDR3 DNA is TGTGCCAGCAGCTTGACGACAGGAAATAATCAGCCCCAGCATTTT. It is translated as CASSLTTGNNQPQHF.

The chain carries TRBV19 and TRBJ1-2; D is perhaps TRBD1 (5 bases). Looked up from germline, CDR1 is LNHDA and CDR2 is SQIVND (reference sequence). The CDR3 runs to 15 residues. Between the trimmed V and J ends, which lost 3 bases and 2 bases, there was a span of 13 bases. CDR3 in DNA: TGTGCCAGTAGTATCCCAGGACACTACAACTATGGCTACACCTTC. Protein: CASSIPGHYNYGYTF.

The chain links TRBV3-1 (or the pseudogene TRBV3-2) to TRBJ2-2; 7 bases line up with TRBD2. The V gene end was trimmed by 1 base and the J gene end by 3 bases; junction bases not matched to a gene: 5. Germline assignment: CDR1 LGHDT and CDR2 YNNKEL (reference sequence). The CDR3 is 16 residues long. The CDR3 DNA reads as TGTGCCAGCAGCCAAGGCCTAGCGGACCACACCGGGGAGCTGTTTTTT. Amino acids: CASSQGLADHTGELFF.

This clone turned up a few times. CDR3 bases: TGTGCCAGCAGCCAAACTAGGAAAGATACGCAGTATTTT. Amino acids: CASSQTRKDTQYF. This chain uses TRBV3-1 (or the pseudogene TRBV3-2) with TRBJ2-3; tentatively, D is TRBD2 (5 bases). Trimming removed 2 bases from V and 5 bases from J, with 8 bases in between. The CDR3 covers 13 residues. Germline CDR1 and CDR2: LGHDT and YNNKEL (reference sequence).

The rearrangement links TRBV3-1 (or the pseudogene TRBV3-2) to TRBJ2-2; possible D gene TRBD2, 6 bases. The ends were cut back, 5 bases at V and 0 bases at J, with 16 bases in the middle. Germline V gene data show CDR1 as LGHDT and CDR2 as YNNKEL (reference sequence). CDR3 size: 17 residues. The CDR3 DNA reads TGTGCCAGCAGCAACCCTCTAGCGAACACGAACACCGGGGAGCTGTTTTTT. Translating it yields CASSNPLANTNTGELFF.

CDR3 DNA: TGTGCCAGCAGTCCCTACAGGGGAACTAATGAAAAACTGTTTTTT. Translation gives CASSPYRGTNEKLFF. V gene TRBV25-1 combines with J gene TRBJ1-4; 7 bases are shared with TRBD1. The V segment lost 5 bases and the J segment 1 base; nucleotides outside the gene matches: 4. The germline V gene encodes CDR1 MGHDK and CDR2 SYGVNS. CDR3 size: 15 residues.

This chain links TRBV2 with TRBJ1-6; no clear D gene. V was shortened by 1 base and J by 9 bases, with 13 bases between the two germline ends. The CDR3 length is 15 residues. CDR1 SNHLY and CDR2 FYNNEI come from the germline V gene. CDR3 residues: CASSEVPSGLSPLHF. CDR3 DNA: TGTGCCAGCAGTGAAGTTCCGTCAGGTCTTTCACCCCTCCACTTT. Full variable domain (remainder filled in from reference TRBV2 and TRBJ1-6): EPEVTQTPSHQVTQMGQEVILRCVPISNHLYFYWYRQILGQKVEFLVSFYNNEISEKSEIFDDQFSVERPDGSNFTLKIRSTKLEDSAMYFCASSEVPSGLSPLHFGNGTRLTVT.

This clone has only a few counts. The CDR3 coding sequence is TGTGCCAGCAGCTTTGGCCGAGGAGCTTTCTTT. Protein sequence: CASSFGRGAFF. The V call is TRBV7-9, the J call TRBJ1-1; D gene ambiguous. The CDR3 is 11 amino acids. Germline CDR1 and CDR2: SEHNR and FQNEAQ (reference sequence). The V end was cut by 3 bases, the J end by 10 bases, with 9 bases between.

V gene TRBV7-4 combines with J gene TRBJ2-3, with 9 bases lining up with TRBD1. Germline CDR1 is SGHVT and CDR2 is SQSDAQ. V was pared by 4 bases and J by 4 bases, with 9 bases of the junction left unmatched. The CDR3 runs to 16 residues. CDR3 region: CASSCSGTGTSDTQYF. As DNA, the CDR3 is TGTGCCAGCAGCTGCTCCGGGACAGGGACTTCAGATACGCAGTATTTT. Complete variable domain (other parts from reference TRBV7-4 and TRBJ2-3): GAGVSQSPRYKVAKRGRDVALRCDSISGHVTLYWYRQTLGQGSEVLTYSQSDAQRDKSGRPSGRFSAERPERSVSTLKIQRTEQGDSAVYLCASSCSGTGTSDTQYFGPGTRLTVL.